This T cell receptor beta chain was retrieved from a study of T cell changes during pregnancy in multiple sclerosis. Between the trimmed V and J ends, which lost 3 bases and 3 bases, there was a span of 9 bases. The V gene's germline CDR1 is MNHEY and CDR2 SMNVEV (reference sequence). The CDR3 runs 13 residues. The protocol was immunoSEQ multiplex PCR, while the TCRdb copy is restricted to in-frame clones and leaves out a portion. The profile shows tens of thousands of clones, more than 90% of them singletons. This material consisted of CD4+ T cells from peripheral blood mononuclear cells, taken in the second trimester of pregnancy. The genes are TRBV27 and TRBJ2-7; D gene uncertain. This receptor was identified in a female donor in good health, enrolled as a control in a pregnancy study. The CDR3 DNA sequence: TGTGCCAGCAGTTTCGGGTACCGCTACGAGCAGTACTTC. Protein: CASSFGYRYEQYF.